This section outlines one T cell receptor (beta chain) sequence together with its context. Its antigen is still unknown. This CDR3 comprises 17 residues. Germline values: CDR1 MNHNY, CDR2 SVGAGI (reference sequence). J lost 1 base, V lost 5 bases, and 13 bases had no gene match. This entry belongs to a study of T-cell memory formation after mild COVID-19. Study information: There were largely donor-specific TCR clusters.

Using its own MiXCR run on the 5' RACE reads, TCRdb lists one record per CDR3 protein. The table records around 300,000 distinct CDR3 sequences, roughly 15% of them present only once. Study-wide results and limits: Contracting clones from day 15 to 85 showed balanced CD4/CD8; later expanders favored CD4+. Contracting CD4+ clones sat mainly in CM and EM; CD8+ in EMRA.

This chain joins TRBV6-6 and TRBJ2-7; 8 positions agree with TRBD1. The receptor comes from a man in his late teens or twenties who had mild COVID-19 (a few samples of this study predate the infection). Cell type and time point are not known. What was sequenced was PBMCs or a T cell subset sorted from them (not recorded which). In nucleotides, the CDR3 is TGTGCCAGCAGTAGCCGGGACAGGACAGGTACATCCTACGAGCAGTACTTC. Translated, it gives CASSSRDRTGTSYEQYF.